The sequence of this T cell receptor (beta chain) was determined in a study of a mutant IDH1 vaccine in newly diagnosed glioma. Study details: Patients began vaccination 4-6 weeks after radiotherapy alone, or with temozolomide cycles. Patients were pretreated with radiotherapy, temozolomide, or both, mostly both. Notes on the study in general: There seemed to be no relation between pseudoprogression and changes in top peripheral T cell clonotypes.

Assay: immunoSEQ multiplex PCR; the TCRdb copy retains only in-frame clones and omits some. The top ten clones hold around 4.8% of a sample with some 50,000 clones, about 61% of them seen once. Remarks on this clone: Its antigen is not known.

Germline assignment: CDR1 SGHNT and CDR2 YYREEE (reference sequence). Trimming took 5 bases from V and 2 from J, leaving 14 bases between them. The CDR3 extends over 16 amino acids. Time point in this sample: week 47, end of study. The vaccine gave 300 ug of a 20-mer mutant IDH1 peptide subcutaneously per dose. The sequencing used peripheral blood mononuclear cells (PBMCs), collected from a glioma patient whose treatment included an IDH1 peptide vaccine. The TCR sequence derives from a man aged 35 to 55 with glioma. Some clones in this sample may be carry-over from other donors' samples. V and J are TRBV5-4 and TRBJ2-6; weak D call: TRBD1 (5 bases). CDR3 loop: CASSSLQGAGANVLTF. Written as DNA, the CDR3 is TGTGCCAGCAGTTCCCTGCAGGGTGCTGGGGCCAACGTCCTGACTTTC.